The present T cell receptor (beta chain) was sequenced within a study of blood T cell repertoires in COVID-19. The protocol was immunoSEQ multiplex PCR, while the TCRdb copy is restricted to in-frame clones and leaves out a portion. In the table there are some 40,000 clones, more than 80% of which are singletons. V gave up 2 bases and J gave up 8 bases, with 12 bases separating them. The germline CDR1 and CDR2 sequences are MGHRA and YSYEKL. This CDR3 is 14 amino acids long. Material for sequencing was peripheral blood. The TCR was taken from a man aged 45 to 65 with active or convalescent COVID-19. The chain is built from TRBV4-1 and TRBJ1-4; D gene ambiguous. CDR3 in DNA: TGCGCCAGCAGCCAATCATTTGGGCAGGAAAAACTGTTTTTT. Its protein is CASSQSFGQEKLFF.